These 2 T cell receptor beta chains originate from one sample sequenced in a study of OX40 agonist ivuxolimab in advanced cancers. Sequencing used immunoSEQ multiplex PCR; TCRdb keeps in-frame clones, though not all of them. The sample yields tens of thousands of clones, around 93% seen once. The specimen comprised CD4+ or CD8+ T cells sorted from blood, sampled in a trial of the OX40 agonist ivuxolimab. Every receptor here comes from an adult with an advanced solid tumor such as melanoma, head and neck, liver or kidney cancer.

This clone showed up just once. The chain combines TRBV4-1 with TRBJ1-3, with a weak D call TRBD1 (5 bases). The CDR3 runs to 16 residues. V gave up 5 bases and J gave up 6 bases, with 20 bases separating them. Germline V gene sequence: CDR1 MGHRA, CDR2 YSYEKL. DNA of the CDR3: TGCGCCAGCAGCTCCAGAGGGGACGGATTAGTAAACACCATATATTTT. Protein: CASSSRGDGLVNTIYF.

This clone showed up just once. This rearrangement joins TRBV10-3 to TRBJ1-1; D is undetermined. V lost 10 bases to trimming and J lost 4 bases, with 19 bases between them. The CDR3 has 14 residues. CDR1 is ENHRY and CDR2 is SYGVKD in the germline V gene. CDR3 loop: CATERESPGTEAFF. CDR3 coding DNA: TGTGCCACCGAGCGGGAGTCGCCGGGCACTGAAGCTTTCTTT.